What follows are 28 T cell receptor beta chains derived from one specimen sequenced in a study of blood T cells in healthy people across ages. Combining a sample-barcoded 5' primer with a J-beta primer mix, a second PCR ran for roughly 6 to 11 cycles. TCRdb fed the 5' RACE reads into MiXCR, producing one record per CDR3 protein. The sample holds 800,000 to 900,000 distinct CDR3 sequences, 62% seen once. The sample taken for sequencing was blood. Receptors were obtained from a man under 40 in good health.

The chain uses TRBV30 and TRBJ2-1; D not resolved. The CDR3 runs 11 residues. V was trimmed by 2 bases and J by 10 bases, leaving 9 bases between them. The germline V gene encodes CDR1 GTSNPN and CDR2 SVGIG (reference sequence). This CDR3 is CAWSPTMEQFF. The CDR3 DNA reads as TGTGCCTGGAGTCCCACTATGGAGCAGTTCTTC.

There are a few counts of this clonotype. The chain has TRBV4-2 and TRBJ1-2; no clear D gene. This CDR3 contains 13 residues. CDR1 LGHNA and CDR2 YNFKEQ come from the germline V gene. Trimming stripped 1 base from V and 6 bases from J, with 9 bases between. CDR3 residues: CASSQAPRNGYTF. The CDR3 nucleotides are TGTGCCAGCAGCCAAGCTCCCCGGAATGGCTACACCTTC.

The genes are TRBV27 and TRBJ1-5; D uncertain. In germline, CDR1 is MNHEY, CDR2 SMNVEV (reference sequence). V was shortened by 6 bases and J by 6 bases, with 18 bases between the two germline ends. This CDR3 spans 15 amino acids. The CDR3: CASRPDYARVQPQHF. Here the CDR3 DNA reads TGTGCCAGCAGACCCGACTACGCCAGAGTTCAGCCCCAGCATTTT.

V usage is TRBV28 and J usage is TRBJ2-2; D perhaps matches TRBD1 (5 bases). V was trimmed by 2 bases and J by 5 bases, leaving 18 bases between them. CDR1 is MDHEN and CDR2 is SYDVKM in the germline V gene. The CDR3 loop spans 17 amino acids. CDR3 nucleotides: TGTGCCAGCAGTTTACGGGTCGGCAGGGATACAACCGGGGAGCTGTTTTTT. Translated: CASSLRVGRDTTGELFF.

This clonotype was seen more than once but under ten times. The J gene is TRBJ2-4, the V gene TRBV20-1; a possible D gene is TRBD1 (5 bases). The CDR3 contains 13 residues. The ends were cut back, 0 bases at V and 5 bases at J, with 8 bases in the middle. Per germline, CDR1 DFQATT and CDR2 SNEGSKA (reference sequence). CDR3: CSAREGRENIQYF. DNA of the CDR3: TGCAGTGCTAGAGAAGGCAGGGAAAACATTCAGTACTTC.

Only a few counts were recorded for this clonotype. The genes are TRBV12-3 or TRBV12-4 and TRBJ1-2; D not resolved. Trimming removed 3 bases at V and 8 bases at J, with 7 bases between. The CDR3 loop spans 11 amino acids. The CDR3 protein is CASSLRRGYTF. In DNA form, the CDR3 reads TGTGCCAGCAGTTTGCGTAGGGGCTACACCTTC.

This clonotype was detected only a few times. The chain recombines TRBV9 with TRBJ1-1, with a tentative D call TRBD1 (5 bases). The V and J ends lost 3 bases and 4 bases respectively, with 13 bases between them. This CDR3 spans 14 amino acids. Germline CDR1 is SGDLS and CDR2 is YYNGEE. The CDR3 coding sequence is TGTGCCAGCAGCGATGCAGGGAACCCCACTGAAGCTTTCTTT. The encoded protein is CASSDAGNPTEAFF.

This clonotype was seen only once. The chain uses TRBV20-1 and TRBJ1-5; D not resolved. The CDR3 is 14 residues long. V lost 6 bases and J 1 base, leaving 13 bases between the germline ends. Germline V gene sequence: CDR1 DFQATT, CDR2 SNEGSKA (reference sequence). The CDR3 loop is CSAPQRLSNQPQHF. CDR3 in DNA: TGCAGTGCCCCTCAGCGCCTCAGCAATCAGCCCCAGCATTTT.

This chain connects TRBV6-4 to TRBJ2-1; TRBD2 matches at 9 bases. V lost 0 bases to trimming and J lost 3 bases; unmatched junction nucleotides: 9. Germline CDR1 MRHNA, CDR2 SNTAGT. CDR3 length: 18 residues. The CDR3 bases are TGTGCCAGCAGTGACTCGAACAGCGGGGGGCGCCGCTACAATGAGCAGTTCTTC. Protein product: CASSDSNSGGRRYNEQFF.

The CDR3: CATGRAGYYNEQFF. The CDR3 DNA reads as TGTGCCACCGGGAGAGCGGGGTACTACAATGAGCAGTTCTTC. V usage is TRBV15 and J usage is TRBJ2-1, with TRBD2 identical over 7 bases. V trimming: 8 bases; J trimming: 3 bases; junction bases outside the gene matches: 7. The CDR3 consists of 14 residues. CDR1 is LNHNV and CDR2 is YYDKDF in the germline V gene (reference sequence).

This clonotype has more than one count but fewer than ten. V and J are TRBV4-2 and TRBJ2-3; D might be TRBD1 (5 bases). Looked up from germline, CDR1 is LGHNA and CDR2 is YNFKEQ. Deletions cut 6 bases from V and 2 bases from J, with 15 bases between. The CDR3 is 15 amino acids. The CDR3 DNA follows: TGTGCCAGCAGTCCCTGGGGCGGAGACACAGATACGCAGTATTTT. It codes for CASSPWGGDTDTQYF.

The rearrangement joins TRBV27 to TRBJ2-1, with D possibly TRBD1 on 6 matching bases. Germline V gene lookup returns CDR1 MNHEY and CDR2 SMNVEV (reference sequence). The CDR3 length is 13 residues. V lost 1 base to trimming and J lost 8 bases, with 9 bases between them. CDR3 nucleotide sequence: TGTGCCAGCAGTTTATACAGGGTAGATGAGCAGTTCTTC. Residues: CASSLYRVDEQFF.

V is TRBV4-3 and J is TRBJ2-7; D unclear. The length of the CDR3 is 15 residues. CDR1 is LGHNA, CDR2 YSLEER, per germline. Trimming removed 2 bases from V and 1 base from J, with 12 bases in between. CDR3 protein: CASSQFAAPSYEQYF. CDR3 DNA: TGCGCCAGCAGCCAATTCGCTGCCCCGTCCTACGAGCAGTACTTC.

This clonotype was detected only a few times. The CDR3 sequence is CASSTLGQPPTDTQYF. CDR3 coding DNA: TGTGCCAGCAGTACTCTGGGACAGCCACCCACAGATACGCAGTATTTT. V usage is TRBV28 and J usage is TRBJ2-3, with TRBD1 matching 7 bases. The CDR3 contains 16 residues. V lost 5 bases, J lost 2 bases, and 10 bases stayed unmatched. Germline loops: CDR1 MDHEN, CDR2 SYDVKM.

In this sample, this clonotype turned up a few times. The junction shows a germline mismatch at one end, possibly a read error. CDR3 residues: CASSLYGDEQFF. The CDR3 DNA follows: TGTGCCAGCAGTTTATATGGGGATGAGCAGTTCTTC. The rearrangement links TRBV5-1 to TRBJ2-1; no reliable D call. The CDR3 consists of 12 residues. CDR1 and CDR2 (germline): SGHRS, YFSETQ.

The chain has TRBV20-1 and TRBJ2-7; perhaps D is TRBD1 or TRBD2 (5 bases each). CDR3 length equals 13 residues. In germline, CDR1 is DFQATT, CDR2 SNEGSKA (reference sequence). Trimming shortened V by 4 bases and J by 2 bases, and 12 bases separated the two germline ends. The CDR3 here is CSATRDGAYEQYF. In DNA, the CDR3 is TGCAGTGCTACCCGGGACGGCGCCTACGAGCAGTACTTC.

The chain links TRBV10-3 to TRBJ1-1; D remains unclear. The V end was cut by 7 bases, the J end by 0 bases, with 9 bases between. CDR3 length equals 13 residues. In germline, CDR1 is ENHRY, CDR2 SYGVKD. The CDR3 here is CAIKIDLNTEAFF. DNA of the CDR3: TGTGCCATCAAGATAGACTTGAACACTGAAGCTTTCTTT.

The chain has TRBV4-2 and TRBJ2-1, with a possible D match to TRBD1 (5 bases). In germline, CDR1 is LGHNA, CDR2 YNFKEQ. Trimming left V 1 base short and J 3 bases short, with 16 bases between. This CDR3 region has 17 residues. The CDR3 protein is CASSQGLTENYYNEQFF. CDR3 DNA: TGTGCCAGCAGCCAAGGGTTGACAGAAAATTACTACAATGAGCAGTTCTTC.

The chain has TRBV7-2 and TRBJ2-7; possible D gene TRBD2, 5 bases. Germline values: CDR1 SGHTA, CDR2 FQGNSA. Trimming removed 5 bases at V and 0 bases at J, with 8 bases between. The CDR3 is 13 residues long. The CDR3 DNA is TGTGCCAGCAGCATCGGGATCTCCTACGAGCAGTACTTC. Translating it yields CASSIGISYEQYF.

V usage is TRBV7-2 and J usage is TRBJ1-2; D not resolved. CDR3 size: 15 residues. The V end lost 0 bases, the J end lost 8 bases, and 16 bases lay between the germline ends. The germline CDR1 and CDR2 sequences are SGHTA and FQGNSA. CDR3 region: CASSLAWRAAGGYTF. As DNA, the CDR3 is TGTGCCAGCAGCTTAGCTTGGAGGGCCGCTGGAGGCTACACCTTC.

This clonotype was counted between two and nine times. The chain links TRBV4-1 to TRBJ2-5; D is perhaps TRBD1 or TRBD2 (7 bases each). The V end lost 6 bases, the J end lost 10 bases, and 21 bases lay between the germline ends. CDR3 length equals 14 residues. The V gene's germline CDR1 is MGHRA and CDR2 YSYEKL. CDR3 sequence: CASSLTGRGEDQYF. In nucleotides, the CDR3 is TGCGCCAGCAGTCTGACAGGGAGGGGAGAGGACCAGTACTTC.

This chain links TRBV20-1 with TRBJ2-7, with D unresolved. The closer fit of TRBJ2-1 to the DNA end suggests the J call may be wrong. This CDR3 comprises 13 residues. CDR1 and CDR2 from the germline V gene are DFQATT and SNEGSKA (reference sequence). In DNA form, the CDR3 reads TGCAGTGCCCCAATTGGATCGCGGAATGAGCAGTTCTTC. This translates into CSAPIGSRNEQFF.

V and J are TRBV20-1 and TRBJ1-4; 8 positions match TRBD1. Germline V gene sequence: CDR1 DFQATT, CDR2 SNEGSKA (reference sequence). Unmatched junction bases numbered 5, after V lost 3 bases and J lost 5 bases. This CDR3 has 14 residues. The chain's CDR3 is CSASRTGRNEKLFF. Written as DNA, the CDR3 is TGCAGTGCTAGCCGGACAGGGAGAAATGAAAAACTGTTTTTT.

This rearrangement joins TRBV14 to TRBJ2-7; D remains ambiguous. The CDR3 length is 14 residues. CDR1 and CDR2 from the germline V gene are SGHDN and FVKESK. Trimming removed 1 base from V and 0 bases from J, with 7 bases in between. The CDR3 DNA sequence: TGTGCCAGCAGCCAAGCTCTAGGCTCCTACGAGCAGTACTTC. It translates to CASSQALGSYEQYF.

There are a few counts of this clonotype. The chain uses TRBV4-3 and TRBJ2-1, with TRBD2 identical over 15 bases. From germline, CDR1 is LGHNA and CDR2 YSLEER. This CDR3 contains 18 residues. V was pared by 0 bases and J by 5 bases, with 5 bases of the junction left unmatched. In nucleotides, the CDR3 is TGCGCCAGCAGCCAAGACGAGGGACTAGCGGGGGGTAACAATGAGCAGTTCTTC. Translated, it gives CASSQDEGLAGGNNEQFF.

The rearrangement links TRBV5-1 to TRBJ2-5; D perhaps matches TRBD1 (6 bases). This CDR3 has 13 residues. Germline loops: CDR1 SGHRS, CDR2 YFSETQ. V lost 5 bases, J lost 5 bases, and 13 bases lay in between. The CDR3 sequence is CASRGQGMETQYF. In DNA, the CDR3 is TGCGCCAGCAGGGGTCAGGGGATGGAGACCCAGTACTTC.

This clonotype was recorded only once. J is TRBJ2-4 and V is TRBV14, with no clear D. The J call may not be correct, given that the DNA end is closer to TRBJ2-7. CDR3 length: 13 amino acids. Germline V gene lookup returns CDR1 SGHDN and CDR2 FVKESK. CDR3 in amino acids: CASSHVISYEQYF. The CDR3 DNA follows: TGTGCCAGCAGCCATGTCATTTCCTACGAGCAGTACTTC.

The gene calls are TRBV12-3 or TRBV12-4 and TRBJ1-2; tentatively, D is TRBD1 (6 bases). V lost 7 bases, J lost 9 bases, and 12 bases lay in between. The CDR3 has 11 amino acids. The chain's CDR3 is CASNTGYRYTF. The DNA of the CDR3 is TGTGCCAGCAATACAGGGTATCGCTACACCTTC.